The 17 T cell receptor beta chains below were found in one sample sequenced in a study of blood T cell repertoires in COVID-19. Data came from immunoSEQ multiplex PCR; TCRdb stores just in-frame clones and leaves some out. The top ten hold about 3% of the sample, which has about 5,100 clones, over 75% seen once. The specimen was peripheral blood. All receptors derive from a woman of 80 years or more with acute or convalescent COVID-19.

This rearrangement joins TRBV27 to TRBJ1-5; 8 bases align to TRBD1. This CDR3 has 15 residues. V lost 5 bases and J lost 2; bases outside the gene matches: 5. The germline gives CDR1 MNHEY, CDR2 SMNVEV (reference sequence). The CDR3 loop is CASSQYRGGNQPQHF. In DNA form, the CDR3 reads TGTGCCAGCAGTCAGTACAGGGGGGGCAATCAGCCCCAGCATTTT.

The chain recombines TRBV5-1 with TRBJ1-1; D is unresolved. The CDR3 length is 14 residues. The V and J ends lost 0 bases and 1 base respectively, with 7 bases between them. Germline loops: CDR1 SGHRS, CDR2 YFSETQ. CDR3 sequence reads: CASSLDRPNTEAFF. For the CDR3, the DNA is TGCGCCAGCAGCTTGGACAGACCGAACACTGAAGCTTTCTTT.

The gene calls are TRBV5-1 and TRBJ2-3; the match to TRBD2 covers 7 bases. Trimming took 0 bases from V and 4 from J; bases not matched to a gene: 11. This CDR3 contains 17 residues. Germline CDR1 and CDR2: SGHRS and YFSETQ. The CDR3 region is CASSLASGGRGADTQYF. Written as DNA, the CDR3 is TGCGCCAGCAGCTTGGCCTCGGGAGGCCGTGGCGCAGATACGCAGTATTTT. The entire variable domain, with the rest obtained from reference TRBV5-1 and TRBJ2-3, is as follows: KAGVTQTPRYLIKTRGQQVTLSCSPISGHRSVSWYQQTPGQGLQFLFEYFSETQRNKGNFPGRFSGRQFSNSRSEMNVSTLELGDSALYLCASSLASGGRGADTQYFGPGTRLTVL.

This rearrangement joins TRBV3-1 (or the pseudogene TRBV3-2) to TRBJ1-1, with 7 bases aligning to TRBD1. The V segment lost 3 bases and the J segment 3 bases; nucleotides outside the gene matches: 4. Looked up from germline, CDR1 is LGHDT and CDR2 is YNNKEL (reference sequence). This CDR3 is 14 amino acids long. The CDR3: CASSHRQGDTEAFF. The DNA of the CDR3 is TGTGCCAGCAGCCACCGACAGGGAGACACTGAAGCTTTCTTT.

The rearrangement joins TRBV6-5 to TRBJ2-3; 10 nucleotides agree with TRBD2. CDR3 size: 15 residues. Germline-derived CDR1 and CDR2 are MNHEY and SVGAGI. Germline trimming cut 11 bases from V and 2 bases from J; bases unmatched to any gene: 10. In nucleotides, the CDR3 is TGTGCCTCGGGGGGGAGCGGGGGGGCCACAGATACGCAGTATTTT. As protein: CASGGSGGATDTQYF.

V gene TRBV5-1 combines with J gene TRBJ2-1; TRBD2 matches at 14 bases. Germline V gives CDR1 SGHRS, CDR2 YFSETQ. Unmatched junction bases numbered 14, after V lost 6 bases and J lost 3 bases. CDR3 length equals 19 residues. CDR3 region: CASILGTSGGPGSYNEQFF. In DNA form, the CDR3 reads TGCGCCAGCATCCTCGGGACTAGCGGGGGTCCTGGTAGCTACAATGAGCAGTTCTTC.

V usage is TRBV24-1 and J usage is TRBJ2-3, with a possible D match to TRBD2 (6 bases). The CDR3 is 15 amino acids. V dropped 3 bases and J dropped 4 bases, with 13 bases sitting between them. CDR1 and CDR2 (germline): KGHDR, SFDVKD. CDR3 in amino acids: CATSDPGGSADTQYF. The CDR3 DNA follows: TGTGCCACCAGTGATCCCGGAGGGAGCGCAGATACGCAGTATTTT.

The chain is built from TRBV6-6 and TRBJ1-4, with D tentatively TRBD1 (6 bases). Germline CDR1 reads MNHNY; CDR2 reads SVGAGI (reference sequence). The CDR3 sequence is 14 residues long. Between the trimmed V and J ends, which lost 6 bases and 6 bases, there was a span of 14 bases. CDR3 amino acids: CASSTGTTDEKLFF. In DNA form, the CDR3 reads TGTGCCAGCAGCACCGGGACAACGGATGAAAAACTGTTTTTT.

This sequence joins TRBV5-1 and TRBJ2-7; 15 bases line up with TRBD2. Germline V gene data show CDR1 as SGHRS and CDR2 as YFSETQ. V dropped 2 bases and J dropped 2; count of bases not matched to a gene: 2. This CDR3 contains 16 residues. The CDR3 reads CASSFRTSGGAYEQYF. DNA of the CDR3: TGCGCCAGCAGCTTTCGGACTAGCGGGGGGGCCTACGAGCAGTACTTC.

The chain links TRBV19 to TRBJ1-2; unclear D gene. Germline CDR1 and CDR2: LNHDA and SQIVND (reference sequence). This CDR3 is built from 13 residues. V lost 6 bases and J 9 bases, leaving 17 bases between the germline ends. The CDR3 coding sequence is TGTGCCAGTAGGGAGCAAAGCACATTTAGCTACACCTTC. This encodes CASREQSTFSYTF.

This chain links TRBV3-1 (or the pseudogene TRBV3-2) with TRBJ2-2; no clear D. Trimming removed 5 bases from V and 0 bases from J, with 13 bases in between. The CDR3 consists of 16 residues. Germline CDR1 is LGHDT and CDR2 is YNNKEL (reference sequence). Written as DNA, the CDR3 is TGTGCCAGCAGCAGTAACAGCTTCGCGAACACCGGGGAGCTGTTTTTT. This gives the protein CASSSNSFANTGELFF.

This chain uses TRBV2 with TRBJ1-4, with 8 bases lining up with TRBD1. Per the germline V gene, CDR1 is SNHLY and CDR2 is FYNNEI. The V gene end was trimmed by 2 bases and the J gene end by 0 bases; junction bases not matched to a gene: 5. This CDR3 comprises 17 residues. This CDR3 reads CASSENRGGATNEKLFF. In nucleotides, the CDR3 is TGTGCCAGCAGTGAAAACAGGGGGGGGGCAACTAATGAAAAACTGTTTTTT.

CDR3: CSVTQARDNTNYGYTF. In DNA, the CDR3 is TGCAGCGTTACTCAAGCCCGGGACAACACTAACTATGGCTACACCTTC. The chain joins TRBV29-1 to TRBJ1-2; TRBD1 might be the D (6 bases). Germline V gives CDR1 SQVTM, CDR2 ANQGSEA. V shed 5 bases and J shed 0 bases, with 19 bases lying between them. CDR3 length: 16 residues.

The CDR3 DNA follows: TGTGCCAGCAGTGCCCAGGGGGCGTATCAGCCCCAGCATTTT. Its protein product is CASSAQGAYQPQHF. The chain couples TRBV27 to TRBJ1-5, with 8 bases aligning to TRBD1. CDR1 is MNHEY, CDR2 SMNVEV, per germline (reference sequence). J was trimmed by 5 bases and V by 5 bases; bases with no gene match: 5. The CDR3 covers 14 residues.

This clone was counted once. V is TRBV12-3 or TRBV12-4 and J is TRBJ1-5; D gene uncertain. V was clipped by 3 bases and J by 7 bases, with 7 bases between them. The CDR3 spans 12 residues. The CDR3 region is CASSLGQQPQHF. The CDR3 DNA is TGTGCCAGCAGTTTGGGCCAGCAGCCCCAGCATTTT.

The genes are TRBV6-5 and TRBJ1-5, with a weak D call TRBD1 (6 bases). Trimming removed 8 bases from V and 3 bases from J, with 11 bases in between. Germline V gives CDR1 MNHEY, CDR2 SVGAGI. The CDR3 spans 13 residues. The CDR3 sequence is CASLGAFNQPQHF. Written as DNA, the CDR3 is TGTGCCAGCTTGGGGGCGTTCAATCAGCCCCAGCATTTT.

The J gene is TRBJ2-5, the V gene TRBV5-4; 10 bases map to TRBD2. Germline V gives CDR1 SGHNT, CDR2 YYREEE (reference sequence). V gave up 3 bases and J gave up 1 base; unmatched junction bases: 6. The CDR3 extends over 16 amino acids. CDR3 amino acids: CASSSTSGLPQETQYF. As DNA, the CDR3 is TGTGCCAGCAGCTCGACTAGCGGGCTACCCCAAGAGACCCAGTACTTC.